This record looks at one T cell receptor beta chain sequence and its context. What antigen it recognizes has not been identified. The record has no base qualities; no much larger clone is one base away. The record originates from a study of blood T cell repertoires in COVID-19 (dated by TCRdb to 2018 to 2021). At the level of the whole study: Collaborator samples came from the United States, Italy and Spain and covered acute and convalescent phases of COVID-19. The prospective study material was composed of cDNA or gDNA derived from T cells, B-cell-depleted T cells, or PBMCs. Deeply sampled blood TCRbeta repertoires from subjects exposed to, actively infected with, or recovered from COVID-19 were included in the dataset. The repertoires were made available in a free public database intended to serve as a resource for research on the immune response to SARS-CoV-2. Samples were obtained from the ongoing ImmuneRACE study (first 160 participants) and from about 1,300 subjects provided by 6 global collaborators. The sample metadata nearly always contained a de-identified subject ID, COVID-19 status, age in years and sex. Where available, HLA class I and class II types were taken from metadata supplied by the sample provider and were not determined by assay-based typing. Summary of the overall study and its limitations: The amount of clinical and demographic metadata varied by source and participant and was provided uncurated.

The CDR3 holds 13 amino acids from the cysteine to the phenylalanine. Kept here is only the CDR3 DNA, which spans 39 bases and is read in frame from base 1. Deletion took 3 bases off V and 9 bases off J, with a span of 12 bases between the germline ends. CDR1 SGHNT and CDR2 YENEEA were looked up in the germline V gene. The immunoSEQ Assay, a bias-controlled multiplex PCR, was used to amplify TCRbeta CDR3 regions from genomic DNA. In the authors' own workflow: Within the assay, amplification of reference gene primers was used to estimate how many nucleated cells each sample contained. To quantify the absolute abundance of each unique TCRbeta CDR3 rearrangement, sequence reads were collapsed and filtered. For each sample, productive Simpson clonality was calculated as the square root of Simpson's diversity index over productive rearrangements. What TCRdb holds here is the immuneACCESS table cut down to in-frame rearrangements. Part of the clones is not present; checked against another copy, under half of the missing clones reflect an unresolved V gene, and the others are unexplained. V, J and clone size were drawn from that table, and D and trimming were deduced from the DNA. The sample table lists roughly 160,000 clones, 80% of them with a count of one. Around 3.7% of the sample rests with the top ten.

Enrolling through a virtual design, the prospective study's participants ranged in age from roughly 18 to 100 years and lived across more than 20 United States geographic areas. In the prospective study, participants were assigned to cohorts based on the clinical history participants reported in a screening survey and a study questionnaire. ImmuneRACE Cohort 3 recovered participants were defined by two consecutive negative NP/OP PCR tests, healthcare professional clearance, or symptom resolution. Each participant in the prospective study had whole blood, serum and a nasopharyngeal or oropharyngeal swab collected by mobile phlebotomists. Participants in the prospective study had the option to provide additional blood draws and questionnaires over a 2-month period. Prospective study blood samples were shipped either frozen or at room temperature before DNA extraction.

This clonotype was obtained from a woman in her sixties who had recovered from COVID-19. The specimen was PBMCs or T cells enriched from blood (not recorded which). Recombination linked TRBV11-3 to TRBJ2-1; a tentative D match to TRBD2 spans 5 bases. The DNA is TGTGCCAGCAGCTTCCTCAGTGAGGGTGAGCAGTTCTTC. It translates to CASSFLSEGEQFF.